This TCR beta chain was documented in a study of blood T cell repertoires in COVID-19. About the research overall: Acute and convalescent COVID-19 specimens originated in the United States, Italy and Spain. T cells, B-cell-depleted T cells, or PBMCs supplied cDNA or gDNA.

Measured with immunoSEQ multiplex PCR; TCRdb has only the in-frame clones, and not every one. The sample yields about 280,000 clones, roughly four fifths seen once. In assigning cohorts, the study relied on participant-reported clinical history. People in the exposed group encountered a COVID-19 case within 2 weeks before entering the study. The germline CDR1 and CDR2 sequences are SGHVS and FQNEAQ. Trimming took off 0 bases at V and 5 bases at J, with 19 bases between the two ends. The CDR3 runs 17 residues. Input material: PBMCs or T cells enriched from blood (not recorded which). The TCR sequence derives from a man aged 35 to 55 who had been exposed to COVID-19. The chain carries TRBV7-8 and TRBJ2-5; a weak D match, TRBD1 (6 bases). DNA of the CDR3: TGTGCCAGCAGCTTAGCGAGGTTCACAGGGCGGAGGGAGACCCAGTACTTC. This gives the protein CASSLARFTGRRETQYF.